This T cell receptor beta chain comes out of a study of T cell responses to AZD1222 COVID-19 vaccine. Study-wide results and caveats: The donor group comprised mostly white British people and more females; the analysis possibly underestimated clonal diversity. Only six or seven AZD1222 recipients were seropositive at baseline. Rises in breadth and depth of Spike-specific TCRs came after two AZD1222 doses. Without day 14 samples, only post-peak T cell repertoires were studied.

The V gene's germline CDR1 is MDHEN and CDR2 SYDVKM. Between the trimmed V and J ends, which lost 10 bases and 13 bases, there was a span of 17 bases. There are 12 residues in the CDR3. On this clone: Its antigen is undetermined.

This table comes from immunoSEQ multiplex PCR, and its TCRdb copy is limited to in-frame clones, with some not included. The sample includes 68,000 or so clones, 80% to 85% of them seen just once. This TCR was recovered from an adult in good health. The specimen was peripheral blood, collected on day 0 of AZD1222 vaccination. The chain uses TRBV28 and TRBJ1-6; D is ambiguous. The DNA for the CDR3 is TGTGCCATCGTTGGTCAGTCCGGCCCCCTCCACTTT. Its translation is CAIVGQSGPLHF.